This entry describes one T cell receptor (beta chain). What it binds is unknown. This entry belongs to a study of synovial regulatory T cells in juvenile arthritis. Points from the study as a whole: Synovial Treg CDR3 sequences overlapped more with iaTregs than other circulating Tregs.

The CDR3 sequence is 13 residues long. There is no recorded DNA. CDR1 and CDR2 (germline): MDHEN, SYDVKM. This table comes from immunoSEQ multiplex PCR, and its TCRdb copy is limited to in-frame clones, with some not included. The sample table includes approximately 7,000 clones. V is TRBV28 and J is TRBJ2-1; TCRdb indicates TRBD2, and absent DNA this call remains unverified. What was sequenced was Treg cells from blood. Subset indicated: remaining (HLA-DR-negative) circulating blood Treg cells. The receptor comes from a donor aged 2 to 35 with juvenile idiopathic arthritis. CDR3 residues: CAITGGSYNEQFF.